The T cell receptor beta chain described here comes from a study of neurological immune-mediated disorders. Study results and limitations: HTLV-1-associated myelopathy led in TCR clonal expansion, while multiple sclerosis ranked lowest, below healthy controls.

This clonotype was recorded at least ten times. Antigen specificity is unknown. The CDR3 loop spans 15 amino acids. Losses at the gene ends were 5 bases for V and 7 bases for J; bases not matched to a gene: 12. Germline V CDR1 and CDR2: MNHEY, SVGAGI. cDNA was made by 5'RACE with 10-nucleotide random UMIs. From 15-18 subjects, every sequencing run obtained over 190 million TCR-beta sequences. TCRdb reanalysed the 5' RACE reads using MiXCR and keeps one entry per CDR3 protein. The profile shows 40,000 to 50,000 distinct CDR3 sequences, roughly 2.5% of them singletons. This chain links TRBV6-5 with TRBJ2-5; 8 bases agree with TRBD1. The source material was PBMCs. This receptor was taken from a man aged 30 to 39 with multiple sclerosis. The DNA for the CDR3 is TGTGCCAGCAGTCCAGGACAGGGAAAATTGGGGACCCAGTACTTC. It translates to CASSPGQGKLGTQYF.